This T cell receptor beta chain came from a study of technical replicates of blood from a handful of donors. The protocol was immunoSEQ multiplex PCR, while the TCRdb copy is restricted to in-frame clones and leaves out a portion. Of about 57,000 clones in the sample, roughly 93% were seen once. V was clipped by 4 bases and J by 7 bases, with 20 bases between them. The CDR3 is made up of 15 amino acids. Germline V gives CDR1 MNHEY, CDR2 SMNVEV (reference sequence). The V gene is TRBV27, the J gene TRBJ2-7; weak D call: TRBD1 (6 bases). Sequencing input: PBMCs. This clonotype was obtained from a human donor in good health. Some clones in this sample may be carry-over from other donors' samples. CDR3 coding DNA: TGTGCCAGCAGTTCAACGACAGGACCCTTCGGGGAGCAGTACTTC. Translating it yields CASSSTTGPFGEQYF.